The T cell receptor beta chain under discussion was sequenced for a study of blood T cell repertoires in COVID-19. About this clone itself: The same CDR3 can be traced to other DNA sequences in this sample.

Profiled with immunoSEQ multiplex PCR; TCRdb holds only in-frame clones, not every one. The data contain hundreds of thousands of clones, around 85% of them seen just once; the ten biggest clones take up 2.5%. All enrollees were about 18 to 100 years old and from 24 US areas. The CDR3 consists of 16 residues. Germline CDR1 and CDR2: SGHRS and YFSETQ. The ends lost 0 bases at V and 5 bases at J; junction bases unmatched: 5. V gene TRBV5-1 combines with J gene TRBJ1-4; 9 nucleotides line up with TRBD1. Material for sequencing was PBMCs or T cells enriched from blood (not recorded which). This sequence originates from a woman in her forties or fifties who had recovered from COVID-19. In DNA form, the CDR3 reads TGCGCCAGCAGCTTGGGGCCGGGACAGGGAAATGAAAAACTGTTTTTT. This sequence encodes CASSLGPGQGNEKLFF. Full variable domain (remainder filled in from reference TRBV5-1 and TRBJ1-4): KAGVTQTPRYLIKTRGQQVTLSCSPISGHRSVSWYQQTPGQGLQFLFEYFSETQRNKGNFPGRFSGRQFSNSRSEMNVSTLELGDSALYLCASSLGPGQGNEKLFFGSGTQLSVL.